This entry concerns a single TCR beta chain. Its antigen is not known. By phenotype, naive CD8+ T cells were CD45RO-CCR7+CD27+CD95-. The data belong to a study of CXCR3-negative and CXCR3-positive naive CD8 T cells. Overall study results and limits: Memory CD8+ cells showed much lower diversity, while both naive subsets displayed comparably high diversity. Researchers report that CXCR3-positive naive cells carry more hydrophobic TRB CDR3s than CXCR3-negative naive cells. With surface CD5 comparable between naive subsets, TCR strength was estimated using properties derived from the TRB CDR3.

There are 15 residues in the CDR3. The germline V gene has CDR1 SGHAT and CDR2 FQNNGV. TRB cDNA libraries were made by UMI-labeled 5' RACE. From the 5' RACE reads, TCRdb lists one entry per CDR3 protein and no DNA. This repertoire comprises 70,000 to 95,000 distinct CDR3 sequences; its ten largest clones make up around 1.7%. This clonotype was sampled from a human donor in good health. Some clones in this sample may be carry-over from other donors' samples. The source material was naive CXCR3- CD8+ T cells from blood. Subset given: CD45RO-CCR7+CD27+CD95- naive CD8+ T cells lacking CXCR3 (TNR3-). The chain is built from TRBV11-2 and TRBJ2-4. The CDR3 region is CASSARVLAKNIQYF.